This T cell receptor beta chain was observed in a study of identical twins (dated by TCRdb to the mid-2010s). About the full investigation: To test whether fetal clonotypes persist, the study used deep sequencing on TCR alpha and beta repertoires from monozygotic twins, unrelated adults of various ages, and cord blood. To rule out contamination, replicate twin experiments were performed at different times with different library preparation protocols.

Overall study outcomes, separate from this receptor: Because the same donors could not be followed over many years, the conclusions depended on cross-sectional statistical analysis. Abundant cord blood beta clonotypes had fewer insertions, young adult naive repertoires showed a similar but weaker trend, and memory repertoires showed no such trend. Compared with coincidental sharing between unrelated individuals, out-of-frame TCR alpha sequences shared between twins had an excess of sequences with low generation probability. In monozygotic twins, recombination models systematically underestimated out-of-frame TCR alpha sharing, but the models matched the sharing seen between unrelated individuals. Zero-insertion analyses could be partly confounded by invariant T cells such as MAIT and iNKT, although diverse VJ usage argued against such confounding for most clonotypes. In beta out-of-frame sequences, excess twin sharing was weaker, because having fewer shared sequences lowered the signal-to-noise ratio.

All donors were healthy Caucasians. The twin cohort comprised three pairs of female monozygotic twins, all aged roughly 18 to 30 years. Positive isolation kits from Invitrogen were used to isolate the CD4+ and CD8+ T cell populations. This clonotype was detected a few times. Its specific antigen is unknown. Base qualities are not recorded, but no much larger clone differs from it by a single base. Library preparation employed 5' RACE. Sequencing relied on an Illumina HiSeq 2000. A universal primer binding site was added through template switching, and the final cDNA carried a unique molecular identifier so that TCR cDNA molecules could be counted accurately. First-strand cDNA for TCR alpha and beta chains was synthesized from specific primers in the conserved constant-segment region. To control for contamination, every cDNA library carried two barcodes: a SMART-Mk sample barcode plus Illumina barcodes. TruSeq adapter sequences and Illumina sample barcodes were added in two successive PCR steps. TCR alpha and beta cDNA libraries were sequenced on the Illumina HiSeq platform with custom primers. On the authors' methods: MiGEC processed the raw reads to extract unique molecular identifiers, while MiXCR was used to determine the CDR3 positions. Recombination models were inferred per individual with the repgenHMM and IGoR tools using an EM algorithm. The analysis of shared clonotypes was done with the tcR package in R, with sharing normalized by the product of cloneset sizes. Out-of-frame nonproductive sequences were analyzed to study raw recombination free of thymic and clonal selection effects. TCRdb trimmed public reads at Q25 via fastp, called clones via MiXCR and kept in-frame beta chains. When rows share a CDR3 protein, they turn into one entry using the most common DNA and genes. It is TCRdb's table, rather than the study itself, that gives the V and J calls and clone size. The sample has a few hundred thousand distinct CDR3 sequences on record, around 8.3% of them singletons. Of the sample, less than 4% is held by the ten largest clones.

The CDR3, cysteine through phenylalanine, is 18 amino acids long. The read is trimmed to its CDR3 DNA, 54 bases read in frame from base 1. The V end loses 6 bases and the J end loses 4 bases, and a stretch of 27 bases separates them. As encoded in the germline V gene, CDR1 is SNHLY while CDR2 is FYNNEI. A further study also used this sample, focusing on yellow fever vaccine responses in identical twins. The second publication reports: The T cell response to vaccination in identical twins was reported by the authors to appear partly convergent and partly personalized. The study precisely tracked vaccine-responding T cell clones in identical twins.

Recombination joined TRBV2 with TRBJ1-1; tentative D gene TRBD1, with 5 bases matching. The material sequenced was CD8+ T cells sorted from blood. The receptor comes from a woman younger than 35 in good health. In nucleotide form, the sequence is TGTGCCAGCAGAGGGACCCGCCCCGCGGGCCCCGGGGGCACTGAAGCTTTCTTT. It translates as CASRGTRPAGPGGTEAFF.